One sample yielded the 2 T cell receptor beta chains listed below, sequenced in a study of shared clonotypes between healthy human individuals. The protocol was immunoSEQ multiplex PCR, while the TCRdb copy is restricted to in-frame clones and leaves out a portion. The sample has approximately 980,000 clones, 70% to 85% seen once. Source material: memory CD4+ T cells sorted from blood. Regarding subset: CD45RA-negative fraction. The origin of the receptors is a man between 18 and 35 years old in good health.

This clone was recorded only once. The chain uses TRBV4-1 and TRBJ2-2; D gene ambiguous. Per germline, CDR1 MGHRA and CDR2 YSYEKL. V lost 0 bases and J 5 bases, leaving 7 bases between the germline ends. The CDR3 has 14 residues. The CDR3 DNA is TGCGCCAGCAGCCAAGATAGGCTTACCGGGGAGCTGTTTTTT. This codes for CASSQDRLTGELFF.

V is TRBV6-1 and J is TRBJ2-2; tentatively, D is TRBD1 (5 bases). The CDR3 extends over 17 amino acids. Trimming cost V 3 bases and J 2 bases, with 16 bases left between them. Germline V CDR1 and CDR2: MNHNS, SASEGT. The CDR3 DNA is TGTGCCAGCAGTGAGGTGTGGGGCAGTCGTAACACCGGGGAGCTGTTTTTT. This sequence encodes CASSEVWGSRNTGELFF.